This TCR beta chain came from a study of molecular identifiers for immune sequencing clone quantification. As previously described, bulk TCR libraries were made using listed TCR primers. In TCRdb, the PCR reads were re-called with MiXCR into one record per CDR3 protein. The sample records over 85,000 distinct CDR3 sequences, under 40% being singletons. Trimming removed 0 bases from V and 5 bases from J, with 10 bases in between. From germline, CDR1 is SGHAT and CDR2 FQNNGV. The CDR3 has 14 residues. With 10%, 30% or 50% of RNA, roughly 17,000 to 1,000,000 naive CD8 T cells were sequenced. Sorting selected naive CD8 T cells with a CD8+CD4-CCR7+CD45RA+ phenotype. Points on this clonotype: Its target is unknown.

Study-level points and caveats: The study reportedly detected spiked Jurkat TCR RNA from one cell among over 950,000 naive cells.

The sample taken for sequencing was naive CD8+ T cells from blood, with Jurkat cell RNA spiked in. Subset specified: FACS-sorted CD8+CD4-CCR7+CD45RA+ naive T cells. The rearrangement joins TRBV11-2 to TRBJ2-5; perhaps TRBD2 as D (6 bases). The clonotype originates from a human donor in good health. Some libraries in this study had Jurkat cell RNA spiked in. The CDR3 DNA sequence: TGTGCCAGCAGCTTAGATGTGGCGGGGGAGACCCAGTACTTC. Translating it yields CASSLDVAGETQYF.